The 29 T cell receptor beta chains presented below share a single source sample, sequenced in a study of OX40 agonist ivuxolimab in advanced cancers. The assay was immunoSEQ multiplex PCR, and TCRdb's table has in-frame clones only and misses some. The sample records 69,000 or so clones, around 87% being singletons. Sequenced here: CD4+ or CD8+ T cells sorted from blood, sampled in a trial of the OX40 agonist ivuxolimab. These receptors came from an adult with an advanced solid tumor such as melanoma, head and neck, liver or kidney cancer.

About this clone: The germline gene is not matched at one end of the junction; a read error may be the cause. This rearrangement joins TRBV7-7 to TRBJ2-1, with D maybe TRBD2 (6 bases). Germline values: CDR1 SSHAT, CDR2 FNYEAQ (reference sequence). The CDR3 totals 15 residues. This chain's CDR3 is CASSAYLASRNEQFF. Here the CDR3 DNA reads TGTGCTAGCAGCGCTTACCTAGCGAGCCGCAATGAGCAGTTCTTC.

This chain links TRBV7-9 with TRBJ2-5; 9 bases are shared with TRBD1. Germline V lookup: CDR1 SEHNR, CDR2 FQNEAQ (reference sequence). After removal of 3 bases from V and 3 bases from J, the junction contained 8 bases not matched to a gene. The length of the CDR3 is 16 residues. CDR3 in DNA: TGTGCCAGCAGCTTGGTGGGGACAGGGACGAAAGAGACCCAGTACTTC. This encodes CASSLVGTGTKETQYF.

This sequence joins TRBV30 and TRBJ2-3; the D is unclear. Per germline, CDR1 GTSNPN and CDR2 SVGIG (reference sequence). V shed 2 bases and J shed 3 bases, with 6 bases lying between them. The CDR3 totals 12 residues. CDR3 sequence: CAWSPRTDTQYF. As DNA, the CDR3 is TGTGCCTGGAGTCCGAGGACAGATACGCAGTATTTT.

The CDR3 loop is CASSLSLGSPGQQLYGYTF. The CDR3 DNA sequence: TGTGCCAGCAGTTTATCGCTTGGCTCCCCGGGACAGCAACTCTATGGCTACACCTTC. This chain uses TRBV27 with TRBJ1-2; TRBD1 agrees at 7 bases. The CDR3 covers 19 residues. The junction had 17 bases not matched to a gene; V was cut back by 0 bases and J by 4 bases. The V gene's germline CDR1 is MNHEY and CDR2 SMNVEV (reference sequence).

The gene calls are TRBV7-6 and TRBJ1-6, with a possible D match to TRBD1 (5 bases). V was shortened by 5 bases and J by 7 bases, with 21 bases between the two germline ends. Germline lookup yields CDR1 SGHVS and CDR2 FNYEAQ. The CDR3 contains 17 residues. CDR3 bases: TGTGCCAGCAGCCTTTCCCCTGGCGGGGCTGGAAATTCACCCCTCCACTTT. Protein: CASSLSPGGAGNSPLHF. Variable domain in full (rest from reference TRBV7-6 and TRBJ1-6): GAGVSQSPRYKVTKRGQDVALRCDPISGHVSLYWYRQALGQGPEFLTYFNYEAQQDKSGLPNDRFSAERPEGSISTLTIQRTEQRDSAMYRCASSLSPGGAGNSPLHFGNGTRLTVT.

This clone was counted a few times. The identical CDR3 is also encoded by other nucleotide sequences in the sample. The J gene is TRBJ1-5, the V gene TRBV4-3; D perhaps matches TRBD1 (5 bases). Trimming left V 5 bases short and J 0 bases short, with 11 bases between. CDR1 is LGHNA, CDR2 YSLEER, per germline. This CDR3 is 15 amino acids long. CDR3 sequence reads: CASSEGVYSNQPQHF. CDR3 coding DNA: TGCGCCAGCAGCGAAGGGGTTTATAGCAATCAGCCCCAGCATTTT.

This clone appeared many times. The chain carries TRBV13 and TRBJ1-1, with D unclear. This CDR3 has 15 amino acids. The germline CDR1 and CDR2 sequences are PRHDT and FYEKMQ (reference sequence). V gave up 5 bases and J gave up 1 base, with 14 bases separating them. The CDR3 region is CASSPSGSGNTEAFF. The CDR3 coding sequence is TGTGCCAGCAGCCCGTCGGGGTCAGGGAACACTGAAGCTTTCTTT.

This chain connects TRBV13 to TRBJ2-1; D may be TRBD2 (5 bases). The CDR3 totals 19 residues. Germline CDR1 PRHDT, CDR2 FYEKMQ (reference sequence). Trimming left V 7 bases short and J 1 base short, with 26 bases between. CDR3 nucleotides: TGTGCCAGCACCCCCGGACCGGGATCCAGTTGGGCTTCCTACAATGAGCAGTTCTTC. Its protein is CASTPGPGSSWASYNEQFF.

This chain links TRBV9 with TRBJ1-5; 10 positions match TRBD1. There are 17 residues in the CDR3. Germline V gene data show CDR1 as SGDLS and CDR2 as YYNGEE. After removal of 3 bases from V and 0 bases from J, the junction contained 6 bases not matched to a gene. This chain's CDR3 is CASSAGTGENSNQPQHF. The CDR3 DNA follows: TGTGCCAGCAGCGCAGGGACAGGGGAAAATAGCAATCAGCCCCAGCATTTT. The whole variable domain, filled in from reference TRBV9 and TRBJ1-5, reads DSGVTQTPKHLITATGQRVTLRCSPRSGDLSVYWYQQSLDQGLQFLIQYYNGEERAKGNILERFSAQQFPDLHSELNLSSLELGDSALYFCASSAGTGENSNQPQHFGDGTRLSIL.

This chain joins TRBV19 and TRBJ1-1; no definite D call. Germline lookup yields CDR1 LNHDA and CDR2 SQIVND (reference sequence). The CDR3 covers 13 residues. V gave up 3 bases and J gave up 8 bases, with 13 bases separating them. CDR3: CASSISHRLEAFF. In DNA, the CDR3 is TGTGCCAGTAGTATTAGTCATCGGTTGGAAGCTTTCTTT.

The J gene is TRBJ1-1, the V gene TRBV7-8, with D unclear. Germline V CDR1 and CDR2: SGHVS, FQNEAQ. CDR3 length equals 12 residues. The V end lost 5 bases, the J end lost 0 bases, and 4 bases lay between the germline ends. The CDR3 spells CASSLLNTEAFF. The CDR3 coding sequence is TGTGCCAGCAGCCTATTGAACACTGAAGCTTTCTTT.

The chain employs TRBV7-3 and TRBJ2-2, with 7 bases lining up with TRBD1. From germline, CDR1 is SGHTA and CDR2 FQGTGA. The CDR3 sequence is 15 residues long. With V trimmed by 6 bases and J by 4 bases, 8 bases remained unmatched. The CDR3 region has the DNA TGTGCCAGCAGTCAAGGGACAGAGGCCACCGGGGAGCTGTTTTTT. Amino acid sequence: CASSQGTEATGELFF.

The chain couples TRBV7-9 to TRBJ1-2; possible D gene TRBD1, 6 bases. V dropped 5 bases and J dropped 5 bases, with 15 bases sitting between them. The CDR3 extends over 14 amino acids. CDR1 SEHNR and CDR2 FQNEAQ come from the germline V gene (reference sequence). CDR3 residues: CASSGTGGWYGYTF. In DNA form, the CDR3 reads TGTGCCAGCAGCGGGACGGGGGGCTGGTATGGCTACACCTTC.

The V and J genes are TRBV27 and TRBJ2-1; D remains ambiguous. With 6 bases removed from V and 0 bases from J, the gap between germline ends came to 6 bases. The germline V gene encodes CDR1 MNHEY and CDR2 SMNVEV (reference sequence). The CDR3 spans 13 residues. The CDR3 region has the DNA TGTGCCAGCAGCTCATACTCCTACAATGAGCAGTTCTTC. This codes for CASSSYSYNEQFF.

This clone was seen once. This rearrangement joins TRBV6-6 to TRBJ2-7; 12 nucleotides align to TRBD2. CDR1 and CDR2 (germline): MNHNY, SVGAGI (reference sequence). This CDR3 comprises 14 residues. Trimming took 6 bases from V and 4 from J; bases not matched to a gene: 4. As DNA, the CDR3 is TGTGCCAGCAGCTCACTAGCGGGAGGTTACGAGCAGTACTTC. Translating gives CASSSLAGGYEQYF.

The chain has TRBV11-2 and TRBJ2-5, with D hard to call. The CDR3 length is 13 residues. Trimming pared 1 base from V and 2 bases from J, leaving 5 bases between. CDR1 SGHAT and CDR2 FQNNGV come from the germline V gene. For the CDR3, the DNA is TGTGCCAGCAGCTTAGGTGGTCAAGAGACCCAGTACTTC. Translating gives CASSLGGQETQYF.

This chain links TRBV15 with TRBJ2-7, with 7 bases lining up with TRBD1. V was pared by 6 bases and J by 2 bases, with 4 bases of the junction left unmatched. The CDR3 sequence is 13 residues long. The germline CDR1 and CDR2 sequences are LNHNV and YYDKDF (reference sequence). The CDR3 loop is CATSDGTAYEQYF. The CDR3 DNA reads TGTGCCACCAGTGATGGGACAGCCTACGAGCAGTACTTC.

The J gene is TRBJ2-1, the V gene TRBV19; D may be TRBD2 (5 bases). The CDR3 is made up of 15 amino acids. V was pared by 5 bases and J by 6 bases, with 17 bases between. Germline CDR1 is LNHDA and CDR2 is SQIVND (reference sequence). The CDR3 region has the DNA TGTGCCAGTAGTGTCCTGAGGGTGGAAGCCAATGAGCAGTTCTTC. This translates into CASSVLRVEANEQFF.

The chain uses TRBV5-4 and TRBJ2-7, with D uncertain. The V end lost 4 bases, the J end lost 4 bases, and 15 bases lay between the germline ends. Germline values: CDR1 SGHNT, CDR2 YYREEE (reference sequence). The CDR3 is made up of 14 amino acids. The CDR3 spells CASSTGLIAYEQYF. CDR3 bases: TGTGCCAGCAGCACGGGCTTGATAGCTTACGAGCAGTACTTC.

The chain joins TRBV2 to TRBJ1-1, with D maybe TRBD1 (5 bases). The germline V gene has CDR1 SNHLY and CDR2 FYNNEI. Trimming removed 11 bases from V and 6 bases from J, with 19 bases in between. The CDR3 is 13 residues long. The CDR3 loop reads CAERVQGRAEAFF. CDR3 nucleotides: TGTGCCGAACGGGTCCAGGGCCGGGCTGAAGCTTTCTTT.

This chain links TRBV27 with TRBJ2-7; no clear D. Germline V CDR1 and CDR2: MNHEY, SMNVEV (reference sequence). This CDR3 contains 14 residues. V was trimmed by 5 bases and J by 1 base, leaving 12 bases between them. DNA of the CDR3: TGTGCCAGCAGTCTAAGTGGCAGGTCCTACGAGCAGTACTTC. Protein: CASSLSGRSYEQYF.

The table lists this clone with a count of one. The rearrangement joins TRBV7-6 to TRBJ2-1; 7 positions match TRBD2. With 4 bases clipped from V and 0 bases from J, the junction kept 6 bases outside the gene matches. In germline, CDR1 is SGHVS, CDR2 FNYEAQ. This CDR3 has 16 amino acids. In DNA form, the CDR3 reads TGTGCCAGCAGCTACTCTAGCGGTAGCTCCTACAATGAGCAGTTCTTC. This sequence encodes CASSYSSGSSYNEQFF.

This sequence joins TRBV27 and TRBJ1-5; no clear D gene. CDR3 length equals 14 residues. Trimming cost V 0 bases and J 0 bases, with 3 bases left between them. Germline V gene data show CDR1 as MNHEY and CDR2 as SMNVEV (reference sequence). CDR3 nucleotides: TGTGCCAGCAGTTTATCGGTTAGCAATCAGCCCCAGCATTTT. Amino acids: CASSLSVSNQPQHF.

This sequence joins TRBV7-2 and TRBJ2-1; D is unresolved. Germline V lookup: CDR1 SGHTA, CDR2 FQGNSA. The CDR3 loop spans 14 amino acids. V was cut by 7 bases and J by 0 bases, with 10 bases left in between. The CDR3 region has the DNA TGTGCCAGCACAGCAGATTACTCCTACAATGAGCAGTTCTTC. Its translation is CASTADYSYNEQFF.

The chain uses TRBV6-5 and TRBJ1-5, with a possible D match to TRBD1 (5 bases). Germline assignment: CDR1 MNHEY and CDR2 SVGAGI. This CDR3 is 14 amino acids long. V was shortened by 2 bases and J by 6 bases, with 11 bases between the two germline ends. The CDR3 bases are TGTGCCAGCAGTTACACGGCAGGGAGTCAGCCCCAGCATTTT. Translation gives CASSYTAGSQPQHF.

The genes are TRBV7-9 and TRBJ1-4, with 8 positions matching TRBD1. This CDR3 is built from 16 residues. V was clipped by 5 bases and J by 7 bases; unmatched bases: 12. Per germline, CDR1 SEHNR and CDR2 FQNEAQ (reference sequence). CDR3 bases: TGTGCCAGCAGCAACAGCGACAGGGGTAGAACTGAAAAACTGTTTTTT. It codes for CASSNSDRGRTEKLFF.

J is TRBJ2-1 and V is TRBV5-1, with 7 nucleotides matching TRBD2. This CDR3 is 16 amino acids long. J was trimmed by 6 bases and V by 0 bases; bases with no gene match: 9. Germline V CDR1 and CDR2: SGHRS, YFSETQ. As DNA, the CDR3 is TGCGCCAGCAGCTTGGCTAGCGGCGGAATCTTCAATGAGCAGTTCTTC. Its protein is CASSLASGGIFNEQFF. Variable domain in full (rest from reference TRBV5-1 and TRBJ2-1): KAGVTQTPRYLIKTRGQQVTLSCSPISGHRSVSWYQQTPGQGLQFLFEYFSETQRNKGNFPGRFSGRQFSNSRSEMNVSTLELGDSALYLCASSLASGGIFNEQFFGPGTRLTVL.

J is TRBJ2-1 and V is TRBV7-9; D could derive from TRBD1 or TRBD2 (6 bases each). CDR1 SEHNR and CDR2 FQNEAQ come from the germline V gene (reference sequence). Trimming removed 2 bases at V and 6 bases at J, with 8 bases between. The CDR3 covers 13 residues. The DNA of the CDR3 is TGTGCCAGCAGCTTACCGGGGGCCAATGAGCAGTTCTTC. Translated: CASSLPGANEQFF.

The J gene is TRBJ1-5, the V gene TRBV5-5; 11 positions match TRBD1. The CDR3 contains 17 residues. The J segment lost 4 bases and the V segment lost 0 bases, leaving 6 bases of the junction unmatched. Per germline, CDR1 SGHKS and CDR2 YYEKEE (reference sequence). The chain's CDR3 is CASSLDLWDRGNQPQHF. CDR3 nucleotide sequence: TGTGCCAGCAGCTTGGATTTGTGGGACAGGGGGAATCAGCCCCAGCATTTT. Looking up the rest from reference TRBV5-5 and TRBJ1-5 gives the full variable domain: DAGVTQSPTHLIKTRGQQVTLRCSPISGHKSVSWYQQVLGQGPQFIFQYYEKEERGRGNFPDRFSARQFPNYSSELNVNALLLGDSALYLCASSLDLWDRGNQPQHFGDGTRLSIL.